The 18 T cell receptor beta chains below come from one sample, sequenced in a study of CD8 T cells in Susac syndrome. An input of roughly 0.45 to 1 ug of RNA was subjected to reverse transcription using random hexamers. TCRdb itself ran the immunoSEQ multiplex PCR reads through MiXCR, one entry per CDR3 protein. The sample yields approximately 300,000 distinct CDR3 sequences, about 88% seen once. Specimen: CD8+ T cells from PBMCs. These receptor sequences come from a human donor with multiple sclerosis.

This clonotype was seen a single time. This chain links TRBV7-9 with TRBJ2-1; the D gene is possibly TRBD2 (6 bases). Looked up from germline, CDR1 is SEHNR and CDR2 is FQNEAQ (reference sequence). The CDR3 consists of 15 residues. The germline V and J ends were trimmed by 10 bases and 3 bases, with 19 bases remaining between them. The CDR3 sequence is CAIRIGRGLYNEQFF. For the CDR3, the DNA is TGTGCCATACGCATAGGGCGGGGTCTCTACAATGAGCAGTTCTTC. The whole variable domain, remainder taken from reference TRBV7-9 and TRBJ2-1, is DTGVSQNPRHKITKRGQNVTFRCDPISEHNRLYWYRQTLGQGPEFLTYFQNEAQLEKSRLLSDRFSAERPKGSFSTLEIQRTEQGDSAMYLCAIRIGRGLYNEQFFGPGTRLTVL.

The chain uses TRBV4-1 and TRBJ1-4, with 10 bases that match TRBD1. The CDR3 consists of 16 residues. J gave up 8 bases and V 2 bases, and 8 bases lay outside the gene matches. Germline-derived CDR1 and CDR2 are MGHRA and YSYEKL. For the CDR3, the DNA is TGCGCCAGCAGCCAACGACAGGGGGCGCCTGGCGAAAAACTGTTTTTT. It translates to CASSQRQGAPGEKLFF.

This clonotype was observed a few times. The chain couples TRBV3-1 to TRBJ2-2, with D unresolved. The CDR3 totals 14 residues. With 4 bases removed from V and 2 bases from J, the gap between germline ends came to 8 bases. CDR1 and CDR2 from the germline V gene are LGHDT and YNNKEL (reference sequence). This CDR3 reads CASSLVSNTGELFF. CDR3 sequence (DNA): TGTGCCAGCAGCCTGGTGTCTAACACCGGGGAGCTGTTTTTT.

This sequence joins TRBV29-1 and TRBJ2-3; 9 bases are a match to TRBD1. Germline V gene lookup returns CDR1 SQVTM and CDR2 ANQGSEA. Trimming cost V 7 bases and J 0 bases; bases outside gene matches: 2. This CDR3 has 13 amino acids. The CDR3 protein is CSAGQGSTDTQYF. CDR3 coding DNA: TGCAGCGCGGGACAGGGAAGCACAGATACGCAGTATTTT.

CDR3 DNA sequence: TGCGCCAGCAGTCACTCTAAACGGGGACAGGGGAAAGAGACCCAGTACTTC. Translating it yields CASSHSKRGQGKETQYF. This chain joins TRBV23-1 and TRBJ2-5; the match to TRBD1 covers 10 bases. TRBV23-1 is flagged as an ORF with uncertain function. This CDR3 is 17 amino acids long. V lost 3 bases, J lost 3 bases, and 10 bases stayed unmatched.

The chain is built from TRBV7-9 and TRBJ2-1; TRBD1 is a possible D gene (6 bases). Per the germline V gene, CDR1 is SEHNR and CDR2 is FQNEAQ (reference sequence). Deletions cut 4 bases from V and 5 bases from J, with 21 bases between. CDR3 size: 17 residues. The CDR3 spells CASSSSDRSLENNEQFF. CDR3 nucleotides: TGTGCCAGCAGCTCGTCAGACAGGAGCCTTGAGAACAATGAGCAGTTCTTC.

The gene calls are TRBV9 and TRBJ2-7; perhaps TRBD1 as D (7 bases). V lost 0 bases and J 4 bases, leaving 14 bases between the germline ends. Germline CDR1 reads SGDLS; CDR2 reads YYNGEE. This CDR3 region has 15 residues. The CDR3 DNA reads TGTGCCAGCAGCGTAGTCGGAGGGGGCGGATACGAGCAGTACTTC. It specifies CASSVVGGGGYEQYF.

The chain has TRBV27 and TRBJ2-1; the match to TRBD1 covers 12 bases. This CDR3 is built from 20 residues. V lost 8 bases and J lost 7; bases outside the gene matches: 24. The germline V gene has CDR1 MNHEY and CDR2 SMNVEV (reference sequence). CDR3 loop: CASLPPGQGASGVKYNEQFF. The DNA of the CDR3 is TGTGCCAGCCTGCCCCCGGGACAGGGGGCATCGGGAGTGAAGTATAATGAGCAGTTCTTC.

The CDR3 spells CSAATLLAGLTDTQYF. DNA of the CDR3: TGCAGTGCTGCGACCCTCCTAGCGGGGCTCACAGATACGCAGTATTTT. The chain couples TRBV20-1 to TRBJ2-3; 9 bases are shared with TRBD2. V gave up 5 bases and J gave up 2 bases; unmatched junction bases: 11. The CDR3 is 16 amino acids. Per the germline V gene, CDR1 is DFQATT and CDR2 is SNEGSKA (reference sequence).

V is TRBV15 and J is TRBJ2-7; tentative D call: TRBD1 (6 bases). Between the trimmed V and J ends, which lost 6 bases and 2 bases, there was a span of 14 bases. This CDR3 contains 14 residues. Per the germline V gene, CDR1 is LNHNV and CDR2 is YYDKDF (reference sequence). CDR3 nucleotides: TGTGCCACCAGTGACAGGTCGTTACCCTACGAGCAGTACTTC. It yields the protein CATSDRSLPYEQYF.

The rearrangement joins TRBV28 to TRBJ1-1; D is uncertain. There are 17 residues in the CDR3. V lost 1 base and J lost 1, with 16 bases in between. Germline-derived CDR1 and CDR2 are MDHEN and SYDVKM. The CDR3 nucleotides read TGTGCCAGCAGTTTATCCGGGAGACGGGCGTCGAACACTGAAGCTTTCTTT. Translation gives CASSLSGRRASNTEAFF. Full variable domain (remainder filled in from reference TRBV28 and TRBJ1-1): DVKVTQSSRYLVKRTGEKVFLECVQDMDHENMFWYRQDPGLGLRLIYFSYDVKMKEKGDIPEGYSVSREKKERFSLILESASTNQTSMYLCASSLSGRRASNTEAFFGQGTRLTVV.

J is TRBJ2-5 and V is TRBV15; D call uncertain. The germline V gene encodes CDR1 LNHNV and CDR2 YYDKDF (reference sequence). The CDR3 runs to 16 residues. The V end lost 0 bases, the J end lost 0 bases, and 11 bases lay between the germline ends. This CDR3 reads CATSRDAGRNQETQYF. CDR3 in DNA: TGTGCCACCAGCAGAGATGCAGGCAGAAACCAAGAGACCCAGTACTTC.

The chain is built from TRBV28 and TRBJ2-7; possibly TRBD1 for D (6 bases). V was trimmed by 2 bases and J by 7 bases, leaving 15 bases between them. The CDR3 is 14 amino acids. Germline V lookup: CDR1 MDHEN, CDR2 SYDVKM. The chain's CDR3 is CASSLKTGVGEQYF. In DNA, the CDR3 is TGTGCCAGCAGTTTAAAGACAGGAGTAGGAGAGCAGTACTTC.

The genes are TRBV20-1 and TRBJ1-4, with D tentatively TRBD1 (5 bases). The CDR3 extends over 13 amino acids. V gave up 7 bases and J gave up 9 bases, with 18 bases separating them. The germline gives CDR1 DFQATT, CDR2 SNEGSKA (reference sequence). DNA for the CDR3: TGCAGTGTCAGGGAGACCGGGGTGAAAAAACTGTTTTTT. The encoded protein is CSVRETGVKKLFF.

J is TRBJ2-1 and V is TRBV7-6; D is possibly TRBD1 (5 bases). This CDR3 is built from 13 residues. Trimming took 5 bases from V and 3 from J, leaving 8 bases between them. CDR1 is SGHVS, CDR2 FNYEAQ, per germline. DNA for the CDR3: TGTGCCAGCAGCCCCGGACACTACAATGAGCAGTTCTTC. This gives the protein CASSPGHYNEQFF.

The rearrangement links TRBV6-2 or TRBV6-3 to TRBJ2-1, with 7 nucleotides matching TRBD1. V was pared by 4 bases and J by 6 bases, with 12 bases of the junction left unmatched. Germline V CDR1 and CDR2: MNHEY, SVGEGT. The CDR3 totals 16 residues. The CDR3 spells CASSSLQGPGSNEQFF. In nucleotides, the CDR3 is TGTGCCAGCAGTTCGCTACAGGGGCCGGGCAGCAATGAGCAGTTCTTC.

The chain links TRBV11-3 to TRBJ2-5, with 7 bases matching TRBD1. The CDR3 runs 18 residues. Germline trimming cut 3 bases from V and 1 base from J; bases unmatched to any gene: 14. Per the germline V gene, CDR1 is SGHNT and CDR2 is YENEEA. The chain's CDR3 is CASSFDDRAPQPQETQYF. The CDR3, as DNA: TGTGCCAGCAGCTTCGATGACAGGGCCCCTCAACCCCAAGAGACCCAGTACTTC.

The chain uses TRBV28 and TRBJ2-3, with 9 bases matching TRBD2. CDR1 is MDHEN and CDR2 is SYDVKM in the germline V gene. The trim removed 3 bases at V and 0 bases at J, leaving 4 bases unmatched. The CDR3 spans 16 residues. Written as DNA, the CDR3 is TGTGCCAGCAGTTTTGGCCTAGCGGGAAGCACAGATACGCAGTATTTT. This codes for CASSFGLAGSTDTQYF.